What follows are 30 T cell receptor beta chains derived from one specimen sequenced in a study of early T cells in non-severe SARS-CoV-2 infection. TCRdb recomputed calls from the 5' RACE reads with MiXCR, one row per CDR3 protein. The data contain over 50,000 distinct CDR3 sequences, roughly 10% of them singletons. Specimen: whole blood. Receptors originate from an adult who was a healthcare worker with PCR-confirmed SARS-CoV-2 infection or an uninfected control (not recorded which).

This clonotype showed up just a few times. DNA for the CDR3: TGTGCTAGTGGTTTCTCAAGGGGCCAGGCGAGCTCCTACGAGCAGTACTTC. Amino acids: CASGFSRGQASSYEQYF. The chain employs TRBV12-5 and TRBJ2-7, with D possibly TRBD1 on 5 matching bases. V dropped 3 bases and J dropped 0 bases, with 18 bases sitting between them. The germline V gene encodes CDR1 LGHNT and CDR2 FRNRAP. The CDR3 loop spans 17 amino acids.

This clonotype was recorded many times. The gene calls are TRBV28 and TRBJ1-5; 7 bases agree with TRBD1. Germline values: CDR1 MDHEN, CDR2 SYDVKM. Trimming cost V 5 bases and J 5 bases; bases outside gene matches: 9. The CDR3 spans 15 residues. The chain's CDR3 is CASSIRQGGDQPQHF. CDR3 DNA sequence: TGTGCCAGCAGTATCCGACAGGGTGGTGATCAGCCCCAGCATTTT. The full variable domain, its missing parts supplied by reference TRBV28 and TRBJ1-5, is DVKVTQSSRYLVKRTGEKVFLECVQDMDHENMFWYRQDPGLGLRLIYFSYDVKMKEKGDIPEGYSVSREKKERFSLILESASTNQTSMYLCASSIRQGGDQPQHFGDGTRLSIL.

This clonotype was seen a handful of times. The CDR3 bases are TGTGCCAGCAGCCCTCATACGGGGGGCTACCAAGAGACCCAGTACTTC. Amino acid sequence: CASSPHTGGYQETQYF. The chain employs TRBV14 and TRBJ2-5; perhaps TRBD2 as D (7 bases). The CDR3 loop spans 16 amino acids. The V end was cut by 4 bases, the J end by 0 bases, with 15 bases between. The germline V gene encodes CDR1 SGHDN and CDR2 FVKESK.

The CDR3 DNA follows: TGTGCCAGCAGTGGGGGCCCACACACTGAAGCTTTCTTT. Amino acid sequence: CASSGGPHTEAFF. The chain couples TRBV25-1 to TRBJ1-1; D perhaps matches TRBD1 (5 bases). V shed 4 bases and J shed 3 bases, with 9 bases lying between them. CDR1 and CDR2 (germline): MGHDK, SYGVNS. The CDR3 length is 13 residues. Filled out from reference TRBV25-1 and TRBJ1-1, the complete variable domain reads EADIYQTPRYLVIGTGKKITLECSQTMGHDKMYWYQQDPGMELHLIHYSYGVNSTEKGDLSSESTVSRIRTEHFPLTLESARPSHTSQYLCASSGGPHTEAFFGQGTRLTVV.

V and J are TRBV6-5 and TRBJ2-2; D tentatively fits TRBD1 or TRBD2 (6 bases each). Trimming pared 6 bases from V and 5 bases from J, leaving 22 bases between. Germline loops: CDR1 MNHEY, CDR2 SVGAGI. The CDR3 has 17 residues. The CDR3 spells CASSQGRRGIGTGELFF. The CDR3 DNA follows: TGTGCCAGCAGCCAAGGTCGGAGGGGGATCGGGACCGGGGAGCTGTTTTTT.

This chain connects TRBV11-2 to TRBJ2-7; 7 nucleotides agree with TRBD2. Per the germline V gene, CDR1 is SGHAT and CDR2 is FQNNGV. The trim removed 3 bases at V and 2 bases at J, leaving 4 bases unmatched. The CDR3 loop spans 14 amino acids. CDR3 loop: CASSFGGGPYEQYF. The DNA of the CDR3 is TGTGCCAGCAGCTTTGGGGGAGGGCCCTACGAGCAGTACTTC.

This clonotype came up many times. The chain's CDR3 is CASSFRGGLKGDTQYF. CDR3 nucleotide sequence: TGTGCCAGCAGCTTCCGTGGGGGACTGAAGGGAGATACGCAGTATTTT. V is TRBV7-8 and J is TRBJ2-3; perhaps TRBD2 as D (6 bases). The V gene's germline CDR1 is SGHVS and CDR2 FQNEAQ. The CDR3 has 16 amino acids. The V end was cut by 3 bases, the J end by 5 bases, with 18 bases between.

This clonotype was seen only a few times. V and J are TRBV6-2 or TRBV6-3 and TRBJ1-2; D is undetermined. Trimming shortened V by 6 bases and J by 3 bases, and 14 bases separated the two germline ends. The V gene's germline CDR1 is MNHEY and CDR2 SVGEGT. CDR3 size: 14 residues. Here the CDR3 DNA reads TGTGCCAGCAGGGACCGCGCCTCGCACTATGGCTACACCTTC. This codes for CASRDRASHYGYTF.

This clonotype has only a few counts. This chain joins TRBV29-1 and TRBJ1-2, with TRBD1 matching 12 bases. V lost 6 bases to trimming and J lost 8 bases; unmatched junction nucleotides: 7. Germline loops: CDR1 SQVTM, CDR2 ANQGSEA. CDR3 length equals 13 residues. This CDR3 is CSVVGQGAIGYTF. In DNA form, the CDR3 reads TGCAGCGTAGTGGGACAGGGGGCGATCGGCTACACCTTC.

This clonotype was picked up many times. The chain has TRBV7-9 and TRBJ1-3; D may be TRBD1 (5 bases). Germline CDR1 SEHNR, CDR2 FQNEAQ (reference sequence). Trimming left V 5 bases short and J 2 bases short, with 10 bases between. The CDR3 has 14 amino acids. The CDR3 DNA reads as TGTGCCAGCAGCCCCTGGGGGGCTGGAAACACCATATATTTT. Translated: CASSPWGAGNTIYF.

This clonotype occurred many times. CDR3 sequence (DNA): TGTGCCAGCAGTCACAGGGTGGGCACTGAAGCTTTCTTT. Its protein is CASSHRVGTEAFF. This sequence joins TRBV6-4 and TRBJ1-1, with a possible D match to TRBD1 (6 bases). CDR1 and CDR2 (germline): MRHNA, SNTAGT. V was cut by 5 bases and J by 4 bases, with 11 bases left in between. The CDR3 consists of 13 residues.

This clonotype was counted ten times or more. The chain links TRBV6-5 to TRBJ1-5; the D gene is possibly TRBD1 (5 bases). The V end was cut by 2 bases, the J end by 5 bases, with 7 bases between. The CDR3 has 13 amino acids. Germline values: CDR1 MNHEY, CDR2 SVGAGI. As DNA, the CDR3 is TGTGCCAGCAGTTACGGGGCCTATCAGCCCCAGCATTTT. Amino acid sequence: CASSYGAYQPQHF.

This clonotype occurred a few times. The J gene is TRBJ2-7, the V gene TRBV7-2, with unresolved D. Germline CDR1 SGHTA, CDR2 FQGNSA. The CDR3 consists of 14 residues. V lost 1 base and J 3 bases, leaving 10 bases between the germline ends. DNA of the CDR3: TGTGCCAGCAGCTTAGTTGTCAGTAACTACGAGCAGTACTTC. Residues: CASSLVVSNYEQYF.

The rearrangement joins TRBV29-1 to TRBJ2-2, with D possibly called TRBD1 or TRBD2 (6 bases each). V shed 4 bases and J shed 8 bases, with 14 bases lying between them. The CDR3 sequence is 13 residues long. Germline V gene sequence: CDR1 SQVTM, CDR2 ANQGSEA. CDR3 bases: TGCAGCGTTGCCGTCGGGGGCGCGGGGGAGCTGTTTTTT. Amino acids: CSVAVGGAGELFF.

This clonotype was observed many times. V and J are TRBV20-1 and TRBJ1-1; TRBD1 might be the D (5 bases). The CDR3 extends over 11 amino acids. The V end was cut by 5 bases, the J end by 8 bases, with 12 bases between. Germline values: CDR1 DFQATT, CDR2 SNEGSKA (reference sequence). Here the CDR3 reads CSARGTAEAFF. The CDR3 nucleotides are TGCAGTGCTCGCGGGACCGCCGAAGCTTTCTTT.

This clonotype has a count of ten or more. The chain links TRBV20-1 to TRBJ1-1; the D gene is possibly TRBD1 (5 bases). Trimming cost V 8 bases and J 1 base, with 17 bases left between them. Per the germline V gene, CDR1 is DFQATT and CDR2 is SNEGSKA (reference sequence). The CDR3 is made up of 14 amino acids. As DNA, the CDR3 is TGCAGTCACCGTATAGCAGGGCGGAACACTGAAGCTTTCTTT. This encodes CSHRIAGRNTEAFF.

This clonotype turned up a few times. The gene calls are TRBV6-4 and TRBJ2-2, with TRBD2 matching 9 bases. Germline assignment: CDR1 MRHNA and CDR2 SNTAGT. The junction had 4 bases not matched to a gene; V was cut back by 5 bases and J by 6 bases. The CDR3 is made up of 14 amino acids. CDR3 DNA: TGTGCCAGCAGTACGACTAGCGGAGCCGGGGAGCTGTTTTTT. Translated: CASSTTSGAGELFF.

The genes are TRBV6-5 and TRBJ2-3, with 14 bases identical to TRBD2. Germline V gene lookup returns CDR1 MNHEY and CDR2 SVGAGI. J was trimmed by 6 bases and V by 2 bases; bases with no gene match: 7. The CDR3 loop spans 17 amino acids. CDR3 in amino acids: CASSYVGLAGGGDTQYF. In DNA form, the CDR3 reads TGTGCCAGCAGTTACGTTGGACTAGCGGGGGGAGGGGATACGCAGTATTTT.

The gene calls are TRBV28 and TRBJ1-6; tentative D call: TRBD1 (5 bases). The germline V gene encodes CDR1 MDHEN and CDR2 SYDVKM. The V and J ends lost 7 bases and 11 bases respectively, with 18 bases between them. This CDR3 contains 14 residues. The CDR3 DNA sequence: TGTGCCAGCAACTTGGGGCAGCCGATGCCACCCCTCCACTTT. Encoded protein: CASNLGQPMPPLHF.

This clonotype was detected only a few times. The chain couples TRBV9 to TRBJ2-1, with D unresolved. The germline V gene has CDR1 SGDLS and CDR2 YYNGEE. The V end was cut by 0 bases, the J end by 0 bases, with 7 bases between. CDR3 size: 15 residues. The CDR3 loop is CASSVGPSSYNEQFF. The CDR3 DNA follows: TGTGCCAGCAGCGTAGGCCCGAGCTCCTACAATGAGCAGTTCTTC.

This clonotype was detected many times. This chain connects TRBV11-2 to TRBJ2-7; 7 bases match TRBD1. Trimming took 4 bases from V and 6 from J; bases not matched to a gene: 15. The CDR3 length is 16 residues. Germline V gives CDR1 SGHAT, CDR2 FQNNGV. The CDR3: CASSSYRQGSPFEQYF. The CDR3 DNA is TGTGCCAGCAGCTCCTACCGACAGGGCTCCCCGTTCGAGCAGTACTTC.

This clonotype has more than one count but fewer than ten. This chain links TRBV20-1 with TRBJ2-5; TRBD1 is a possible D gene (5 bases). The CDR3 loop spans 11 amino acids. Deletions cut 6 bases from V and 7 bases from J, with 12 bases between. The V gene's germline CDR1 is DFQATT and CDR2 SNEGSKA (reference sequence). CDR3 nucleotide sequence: TGCAGTGCCTCCGATAGGGGGACCCAGTACTTC. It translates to CSASDRGTQYF.

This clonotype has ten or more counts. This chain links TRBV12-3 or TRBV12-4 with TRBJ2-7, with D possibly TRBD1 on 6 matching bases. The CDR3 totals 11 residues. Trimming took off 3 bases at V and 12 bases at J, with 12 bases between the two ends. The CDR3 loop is CASSLNREMYF. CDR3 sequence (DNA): TGTGCCAGCAGTTTGAACAGGGAAATGTACTTC.

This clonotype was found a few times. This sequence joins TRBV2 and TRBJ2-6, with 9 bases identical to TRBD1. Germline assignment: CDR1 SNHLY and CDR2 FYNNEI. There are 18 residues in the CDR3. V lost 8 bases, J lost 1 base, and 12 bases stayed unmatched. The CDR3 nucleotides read TGTGCCAGCGAGCTTGGGGACAGGGCTCCATCTGGGGCCAACGTCCTGACTTTC. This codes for CASELGDRAPSGANVLTF.

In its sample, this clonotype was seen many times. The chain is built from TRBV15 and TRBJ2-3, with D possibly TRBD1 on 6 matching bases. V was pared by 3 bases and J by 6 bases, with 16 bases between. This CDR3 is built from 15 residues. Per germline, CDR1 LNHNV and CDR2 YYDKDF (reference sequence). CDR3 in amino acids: CATSSFRGWGDTQYF. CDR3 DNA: TGTGCCACCAGCAGTTTCAGGGGATGGGGTGATACGCAGTATTTT.

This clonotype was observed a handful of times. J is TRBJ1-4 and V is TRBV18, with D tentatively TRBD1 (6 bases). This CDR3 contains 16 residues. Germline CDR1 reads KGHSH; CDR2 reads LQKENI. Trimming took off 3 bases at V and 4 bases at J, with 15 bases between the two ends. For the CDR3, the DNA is TGTGCCAGCTCACCCGACCAACAGGGCCTTAATGAAAAACTGTTTTTT. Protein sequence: CASSPDQQGLNEKLFF. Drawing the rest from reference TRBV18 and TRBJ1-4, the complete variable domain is NAGVMQNPRHLVRRRGQEARLRCSPMKGHSHVYWYRQLPEEGLKFMVYLQKENIIDESGMPKERFSAEFPKEGPSILRIQQVVRGDSAAYFCASSPDQQGLNEKLFFGSGTQLSVL.

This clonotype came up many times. DNA for the CDR3: TGTGCCAGCAGTTTGGCTAGTCCGAATTGGGACGAGCAGTACTTC. This sequence encodes CASSLASPNWDEQYF. The chain employs TRBV12-3 or TRBV12-4 and TRBJ2-7; D unresolved. The CDR3 spans 15 residues. Trimming removed 3 bases from V and 5 bases from J, with 17 bases in between.

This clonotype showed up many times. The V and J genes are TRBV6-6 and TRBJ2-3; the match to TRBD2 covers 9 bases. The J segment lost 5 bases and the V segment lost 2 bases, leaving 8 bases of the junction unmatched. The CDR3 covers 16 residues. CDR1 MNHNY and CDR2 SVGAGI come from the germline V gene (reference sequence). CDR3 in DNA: TGTGCCAGCAGTTACAGGGGCGGGGGGGACCGAGATACGCAGTATTTT. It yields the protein CASSYRGGGDRDTQYF.

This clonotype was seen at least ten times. The CDR3 coding sequence is TGTGCCAGCACTCCCGGGACAGGGGGCGAAAAAAACATTCAGTACTTC. Amino acid sequence: CASTPGTGGEKNIQYF. The chain recombines TRBV2 with TRBJ2-4; 12 nucleotides agree with TRBD1. The V segment lost 7 bases and the J segment 4 bases; nucleotides outside the gene matches: 8. This CDR3 has 16 amino acids. Germline V CDR1 and CDR2: SNHLY, FYNNEI.

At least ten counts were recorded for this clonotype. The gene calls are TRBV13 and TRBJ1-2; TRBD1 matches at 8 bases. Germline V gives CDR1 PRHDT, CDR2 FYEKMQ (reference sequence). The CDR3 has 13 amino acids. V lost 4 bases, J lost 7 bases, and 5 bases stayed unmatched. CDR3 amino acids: CASSYRGEVGYTF. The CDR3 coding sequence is TGTGCCAGCAGCTACAGGGGGGAGGTTGGCTACACCTTC.